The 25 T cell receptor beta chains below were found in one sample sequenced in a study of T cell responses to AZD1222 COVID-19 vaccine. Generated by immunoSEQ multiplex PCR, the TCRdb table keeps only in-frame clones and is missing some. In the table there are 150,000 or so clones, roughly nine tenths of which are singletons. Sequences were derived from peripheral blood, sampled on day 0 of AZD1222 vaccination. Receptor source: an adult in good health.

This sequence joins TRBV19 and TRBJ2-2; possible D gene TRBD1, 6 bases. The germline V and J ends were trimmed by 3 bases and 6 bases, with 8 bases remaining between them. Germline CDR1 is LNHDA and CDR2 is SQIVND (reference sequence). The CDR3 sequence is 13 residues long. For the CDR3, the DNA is TGTGCCAGTAGTATGCAGGGGTCCGGGGAGCTGTTTTTT. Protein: CASSMQGSGELFF.

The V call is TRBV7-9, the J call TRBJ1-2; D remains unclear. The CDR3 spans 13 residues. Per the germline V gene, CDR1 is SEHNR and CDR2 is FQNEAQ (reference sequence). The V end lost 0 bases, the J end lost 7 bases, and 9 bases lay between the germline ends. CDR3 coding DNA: TGTGCCAGCAGCTTAGCGCTACACCGTGGCTACACCTTC. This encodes CASSLALHRGYTF.

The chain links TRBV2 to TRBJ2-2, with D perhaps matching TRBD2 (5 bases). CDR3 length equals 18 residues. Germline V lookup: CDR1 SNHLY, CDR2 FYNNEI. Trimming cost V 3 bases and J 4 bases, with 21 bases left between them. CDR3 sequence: CASSDPPLGGEVTGELFF. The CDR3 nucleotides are TGTGCCAGCAGTGACCCTCCCCTAGGAGGAGAGGTCACCGGGGAGCTGTTTTTT. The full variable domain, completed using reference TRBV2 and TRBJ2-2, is EPEVTQTPSHQVTQMGQEVILRCVPISNHLYFYWYRQILGQKVEFLVSFYNNEISEKSEIFDDQFSVERPDGSNFTLKIRSTKLEDSAMYFCASSDPPLGGEVTGELFFGEGSRLTVL.

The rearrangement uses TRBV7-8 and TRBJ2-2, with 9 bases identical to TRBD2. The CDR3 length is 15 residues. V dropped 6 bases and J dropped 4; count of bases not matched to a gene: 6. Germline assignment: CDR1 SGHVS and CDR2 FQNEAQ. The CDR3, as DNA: TGTGCCAGCAGGTTAAGCGGGAGGCCCACCGGGGAGCTGTTTTTT. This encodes CASRLSGRPTGELFF.

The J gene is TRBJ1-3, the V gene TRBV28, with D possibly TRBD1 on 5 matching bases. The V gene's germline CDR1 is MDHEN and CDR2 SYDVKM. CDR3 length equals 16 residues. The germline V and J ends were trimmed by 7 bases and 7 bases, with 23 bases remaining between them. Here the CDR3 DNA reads TGTGCCAGCATTCCCCCGGGGGGGACTTATGGGAACACCATATATTTT. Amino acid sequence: CASIPPGGTYGNTIYF.

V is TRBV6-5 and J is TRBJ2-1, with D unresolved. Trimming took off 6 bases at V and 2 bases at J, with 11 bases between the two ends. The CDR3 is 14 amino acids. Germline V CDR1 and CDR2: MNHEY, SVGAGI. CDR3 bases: TGTGCCAGCAGCCGCCTAGAACCCTACAATGAGCAGTTCTTC. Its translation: CASSRLEPYNEQFF.

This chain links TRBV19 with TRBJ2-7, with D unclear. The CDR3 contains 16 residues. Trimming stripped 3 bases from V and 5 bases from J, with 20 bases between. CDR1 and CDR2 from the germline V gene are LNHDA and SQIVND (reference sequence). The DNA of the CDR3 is TGTGCCAGTAGTATTGCCGCCGCCGGTGGCTTGGACGAGCAGTACTTC. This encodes CASSIAAAGGLDEQYF. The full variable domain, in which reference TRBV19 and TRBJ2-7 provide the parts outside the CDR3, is DGGITQSPKYLFRKEGQNVTLSCEQNLNHDAMYWYRQDPGQGLRLIYYSQIVNDFQKGDIAEGYSVSREKKESFPLTVTSAQKNPTAFYLCASSIAAAGGLDEQYFGPGTRLTVT.

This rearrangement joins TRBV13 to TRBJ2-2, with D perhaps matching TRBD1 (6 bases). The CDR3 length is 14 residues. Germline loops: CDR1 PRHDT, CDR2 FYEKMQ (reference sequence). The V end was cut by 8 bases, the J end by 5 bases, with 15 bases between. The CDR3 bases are TGTGCCAGCGCTGGCAGGGGTGGAACCGGGGAGCTGTTTTTT. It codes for CASAGRGGTGELFF.

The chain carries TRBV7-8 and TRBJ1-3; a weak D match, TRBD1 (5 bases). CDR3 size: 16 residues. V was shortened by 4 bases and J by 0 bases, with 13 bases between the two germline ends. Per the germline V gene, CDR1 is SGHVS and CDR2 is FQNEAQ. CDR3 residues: CASSSVGRSSGNTIYF. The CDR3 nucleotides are TGTGCCAGCAGCTCCGTGGGACGGAGCTCTGGAAACACCATATATTTT.

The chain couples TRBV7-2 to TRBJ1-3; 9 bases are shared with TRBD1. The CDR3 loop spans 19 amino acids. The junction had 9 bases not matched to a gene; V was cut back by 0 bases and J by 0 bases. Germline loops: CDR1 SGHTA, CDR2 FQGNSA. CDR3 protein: CASSLAGLGTGFSGNTIYF. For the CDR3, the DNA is TGTGCCAGCAGCTTAGCGGGTCTCGGGACAGGGTTCTCTGGAAACACCATATATTTT. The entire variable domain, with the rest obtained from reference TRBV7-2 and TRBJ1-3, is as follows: GAGVSQSPSNKVTEKGKDVELRCDPISGHTALYWYRQSLGQGLEFLIYFQGNSAPDKSGLPSDRFSAERTGGSVSTLTIQRTQQEDSAVYLCASSLAGLGTGFSGNTIYFGEGSWLTVV.

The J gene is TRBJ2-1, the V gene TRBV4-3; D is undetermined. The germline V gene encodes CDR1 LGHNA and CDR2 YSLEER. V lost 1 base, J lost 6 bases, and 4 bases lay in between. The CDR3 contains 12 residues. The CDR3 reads CASSQGRNEQFF. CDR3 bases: TGCGCCAGCAGCCAAGGTCGCAATGAGCAGTTCTTC.

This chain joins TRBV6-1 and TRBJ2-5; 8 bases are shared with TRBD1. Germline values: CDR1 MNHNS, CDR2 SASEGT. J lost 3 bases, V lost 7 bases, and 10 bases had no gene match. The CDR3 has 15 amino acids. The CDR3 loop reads CASIRGQGGKETQYF. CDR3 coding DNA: TGTGCCAGCATCCGAGGACAGGGTGGGAAAGAGACCCAGTACTTC.

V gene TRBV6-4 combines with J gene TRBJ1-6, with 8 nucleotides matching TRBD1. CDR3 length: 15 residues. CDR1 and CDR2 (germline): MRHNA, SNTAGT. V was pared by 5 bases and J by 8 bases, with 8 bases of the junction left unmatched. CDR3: CASSSQGADYSPLHF. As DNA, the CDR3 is TGTGCCAGCAGTTCTCAGGGGGCTGATTATTCACCCCTCCACTTT.

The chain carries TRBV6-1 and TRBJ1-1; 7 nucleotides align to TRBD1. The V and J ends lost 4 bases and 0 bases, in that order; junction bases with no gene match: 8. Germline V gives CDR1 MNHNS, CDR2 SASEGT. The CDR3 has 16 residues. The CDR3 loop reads CASSGGRGFMNTEAFF. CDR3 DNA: TGTGCCAGCAGTGGTGGCAGGGGGTTCATGAACACTGAAGCTTTCTTT.

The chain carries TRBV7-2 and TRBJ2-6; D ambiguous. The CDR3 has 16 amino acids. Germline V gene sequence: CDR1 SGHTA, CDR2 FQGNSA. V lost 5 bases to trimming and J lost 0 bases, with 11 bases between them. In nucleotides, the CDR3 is TGTGCCAGCAGCCGCTCTCCTATCTCTGGGGCCAACGTCCTGACTTTC. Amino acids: CASSRSPISGANVLTF.

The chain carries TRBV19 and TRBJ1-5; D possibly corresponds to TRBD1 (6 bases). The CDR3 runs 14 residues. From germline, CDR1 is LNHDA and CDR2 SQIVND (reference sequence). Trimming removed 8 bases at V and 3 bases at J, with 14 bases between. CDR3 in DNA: TGTGCCAGTGGAGGGGGGCAGAACAATCAGCCCCAGCATTTT. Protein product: CASGGGQNNQPQHF.

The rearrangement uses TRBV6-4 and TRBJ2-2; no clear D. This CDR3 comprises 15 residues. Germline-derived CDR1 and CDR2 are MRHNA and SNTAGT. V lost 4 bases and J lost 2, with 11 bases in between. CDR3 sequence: CASSAQGYNTGELFF. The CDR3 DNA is TGTGCCAGCAGTGCCCAAGGGTATAACACCGGGGAGCTGTTTTTT.

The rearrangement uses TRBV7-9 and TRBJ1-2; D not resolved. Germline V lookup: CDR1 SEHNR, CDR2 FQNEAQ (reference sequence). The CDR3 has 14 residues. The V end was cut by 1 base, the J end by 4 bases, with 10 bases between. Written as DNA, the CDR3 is TGTGCCAGCAGCTTAGAGGGCACCTTCTATGGCTACACCTTC. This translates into CASSLEGTFYGYTF. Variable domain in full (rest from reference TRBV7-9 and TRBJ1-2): DTGVSQNPRHKITKRGQNVTFRCDPISEHNRLYWYRQTLGQGPEFLTYFQNEAQLEKSRLLSDRFSAERPKGSFSTLEIQRTEQGDSAMYLCASSLEGTFYGYTFGSGTRLTVV.

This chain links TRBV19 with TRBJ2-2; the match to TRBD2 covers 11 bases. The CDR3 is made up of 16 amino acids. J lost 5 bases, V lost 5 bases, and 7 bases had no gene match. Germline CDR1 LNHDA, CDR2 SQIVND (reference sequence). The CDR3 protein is CASSLLAGGPTGELFF. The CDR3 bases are TGTGCCAGTAGTTTATTAGCGGGAGGGCCAACCGGGGAGCTGTTTTTT.

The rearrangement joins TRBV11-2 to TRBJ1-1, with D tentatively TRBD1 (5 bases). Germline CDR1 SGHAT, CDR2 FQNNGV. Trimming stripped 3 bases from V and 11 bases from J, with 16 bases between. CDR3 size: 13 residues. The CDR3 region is CASSLNPGRAAFF. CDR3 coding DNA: TGTGCCAGCAGCTTGAATCCGGGACGGGCGGCTTTCTTT.

The chain's CDR3 is CASSQEIRERVVDTQYF. In nucleotides, the CDR3 is TGTGCCAGCAGCCAAGAAATCCGGGAGCGAGTGGTAGATACGCAGTATTTT. The chain joins TRBV4-2 to TRBJ2-3, with D maybe TRBD2 (6 bases). V was clipped by 0 bases and J by 5 bases, with 18 bases between them. The CDR3 length is 17 residues. Germline V gene lookup returns CDR1 LGHNA and CDR2 YNFKEQ.

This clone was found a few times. Written as DNA, the CDR3 is TGTGCCAGCAGTGAAGCGCTTGGGGGAGGTGGGGCCAACGTCCTGACTTTC. This gives the protein CASSEALGGGGANVLTF. The V gene is TRBV6-1, the J gene TRBJ2-6; D possibly corresponds to TRBD2 (6 bases). The germline V gene has CDR1 MNHNS and CDR2 SASEGT. The CDR3 sequence is 17 residues long. V dropped 0 bases and J dropped 3 bases, with 12 bases sitting between them.

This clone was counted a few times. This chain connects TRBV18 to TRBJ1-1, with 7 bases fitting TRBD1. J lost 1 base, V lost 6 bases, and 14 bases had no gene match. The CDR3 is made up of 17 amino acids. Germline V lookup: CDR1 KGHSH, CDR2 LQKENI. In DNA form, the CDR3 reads TGTGCCAGCTCCCCGGACAGGAGATCCTCGGGGAACACTGAAGCTTTCTTT. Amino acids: CASSPDRRSSGNTEAFF.

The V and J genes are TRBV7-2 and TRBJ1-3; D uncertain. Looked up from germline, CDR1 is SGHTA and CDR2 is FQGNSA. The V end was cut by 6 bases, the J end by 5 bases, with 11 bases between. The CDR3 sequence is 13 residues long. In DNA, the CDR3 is TGTGCCAGCAGTGCGGGTATAAGAAACACCATATATTTT. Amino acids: CASSAGIRNTIYF. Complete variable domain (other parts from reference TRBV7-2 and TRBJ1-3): GAGVSQSPSNKVTEKGKDVELRCDPISGHTALYWYRQSLGQGLEFLIYFQGNSAPDKSGLPSDRFSAERTGGSVSTLTIQRTQQEDSAVYLCASSAGIRNTIYFGEGSWLTVV.

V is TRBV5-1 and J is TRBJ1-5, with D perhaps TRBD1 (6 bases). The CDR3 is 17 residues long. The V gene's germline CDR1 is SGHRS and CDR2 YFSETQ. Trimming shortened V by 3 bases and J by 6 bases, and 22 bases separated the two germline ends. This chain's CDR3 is CASSSKSASGGSQPQHF. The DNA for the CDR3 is TGCGCCAGCAGCTCCAAATCCGCGTCGGGGGGCAGTCAGCCCCAGCATTTT.